Listed here are 32 T cell receptor beta chains from one sample, sequenced in a study of blood T cell repertoires in COVID-19 (dated by TCRdb to 2019 to 2021). The library was produced with the immunoSEQ multiplex PCR assay. Not all clones reach the TCRdb copy of this immuneACCESS table, which keeps in-frame sequences only. Checked studies attribute under half of the gap to unresolved V genes and leave the rest unexplained. The sample table holds just under 150,000 clones, of which about nine tenths were seen once. Together, the top ten hold approximately 40% of the sample. The sample consisted of peripheral blood. The source is a man aged 50 to 59 who had recovered from COVID-19.

The chain combines TRBV10-3 with TRBJ1-6, with D unclear. The CDR3 has 14 residues. CDR1 is ENHRY and CDR2 is SYGVKD in the germline V gene. Trimming removed 2 bases from V and 9 bases from J, with 11 bases in between. CDR3 nucleotide sequence: TGTGCCATCAGTGAGAACCCAGGACTTTCACCCCTCCACTTT. Translated, it gives CAISENPGLSPLHF.

This clone counts as hyperexpanded. The chain is built from TRBV6-5 and TRBJ2-7; D unclear. Germline V gene sequence: CDR1 MNHEY, CDR2 SVGAGI. Trimming cost V 4 bases and J 6 bases, with 16 bases left between them. The CDR3 totals 14 residues. CDR3 residues: CASSSPGQPPEQYF. CDR3 in DNA: TGTGCCAGCAGTTCCCCGGGTCAACCACCCGAGCAGTACTTC.

This rearrangement joins TRBV7-3 to TRBJ1-1; D uncertain. Germline-derived CDR1 and CDR2 are SGHTA and FQGTGA. Between the trimmed V and J ends, which lost 1 base and 3 bases, there was a span of 6 bases. This CDR3 contains 13 residues. The CDR3 DNA follows: TGTGCCAGCAGCTTAATACGGGACACTGAAGCTTTCTTT. Amino acid sequence: CASSLIRDTEAFF.

The V call is TRBV3-1 (or the pseudogene TRBV3-2), the J call TRBJ1-2; tentative D call: TRBD1 (6 bases). Deletions cut 3 bases from V and 2 bases from J, with 13 bases between. Germline CDR1 is LGHDT and CDR2 is YNNKEL (reference sequence). There are 15 residues in the CDR3. CDR3 loop: CASSHLRTENYGYTF. CDR3 DNA sequence: TGTGCCAGCAGCCATCTCCGGACAGAGAACTATGGCTACACCTTC.

V usage is TRBV6-2 or TRBV6-3 and J usage is TRBJ1-1, with D uncertain. Trimming shortened V by 6 bases and J by 1 base, and 9 bases separated the two germline ends. CDR3 length: 13 amino acids. Germline CDR1 and CDR2: MNHEY and SVGEGT. CDR3 sequence reads: CASSLTENTEAFF. The CDR3 DNA follows: TGTGCCAGCAGCCTTACAGAGAACACTGAAGCTTTCTTT.

The gene calls are TRBV7-2 and TRBJ1-2, with a weak D call TRBD1 (5 bases). This CDR3 is 14 amino acids long. The V end was cut by 4 bases, the J end by 1 base, with 10 bases between. CDR1 is SGHTA and CDR2 is FQGNSA in the germline V gene. The CDR3 DNA is TGTGCCAGCAGCTCTGCGGGGCTTAACTATGGCTACACCTTC. It codes for CASSSAGLNYGYTF.

CDR3 sequence: CSAGGTSGVSYNEQFF. The CDR3 DNA follows: TGCAGTGCTGGTGGGACTAGCGGGGTATCCTACAATGAGCAGTTCTTC. J is TRBJ2-1 and V is TRBV20-1; 13 bases fit TRBD2. J gave up 1 base and V 5 bases, and 5 bases lay outside the gene matches. The CDR3 covers 16 residues. Germline lookup yields CDR1 DFQATT and CDR2 SNEGSKA (reference sequence).

This clone appeared a few times. The chain carries TRBV5-1 and TRBJ2-2; unclear D gene. Per the germline V gene, CDR1 is SGHRS and CDR2 is YFSETQ. The CDR3 is 16 amino acids. Trimming left V 0 bases short and J 4 bases short, with 13 bases between. The CDR3 loop reads CASSLVVSGSTGELFF. The CDR3 DNA reads as TGCGCCAGCAGCTTGGTTGTTTCCGGTTCCACCGGGGAGCTGTTTTTT.

The chain links TRBV30 to TRBJ1-4, with D possibly being TRBD1 (6 bases). With 2 bases removed from V and 3 bases from J, the gap between germline ends came to 10 bases. This CDR3 spans 14 amino acids. Germline V gene sequence: CDR1 GTSNPN, CDR2 SVGIG (reference sequence). CDR3 coding DNA: TGTGCCTGGAGTAAGACAGGATCTAATGAAAAACTGTTTTTT. Its translation is CAWSKTGSNEKLFF.

V and J are TRBV4-1 and TRBJ1-1; D unresolved. Germline-derived CDR1 and CDR2 are MGHRA and YSYEKL. CDR3 size: 15 residues. Trimming took 4 bases from V and 0 from J, leaving 12 bases between them. CDR3 nucleotide sequence: TGCGCCAGCAGCCGAACACAGAACATGAACACTGAAGCTTTCTTT. Residues: CASSRTQNMNTEAFF.

CDR3 protein: CASSRQTDTEAFF. The CDR3 DNA follows: TGTGCCAGCAGCAGACAGACAGACACTGAAGCTTTCTTT. The J gene is TRBJ1-1, the V gene TRBV5-6; possibly TRBD1 for D (5 bases). V gave up 4 bases and J gave up 3 bases, with 10 bases separating them. CDR1 is SGHDT and CDR2 is YYEEEE in the germline V gene. The CDR3 is 13 residues long.

The chain links TRBV5-6 to TRBJ1-2, with 10 bases lining up with TRBD1. The CDR3 has 15 amino acids. Germline values: CDR1 SGHDT, CDR2 YYEEEE. With V trimmed by 2 bases and J by 4 bases, 5 bases remained unmatched. This chain's CDR3 is CASSLGDRGPYGYTF. CDR3 sequence (DNA): TGTGCCAGCAGCTTAGGGGACAGGGGACCCTATGGCTACACCTTC.

The rearrangement uses TRBV7-2 and TRBJ2-7; the match to TRBD1 covers 7 bases. Germline CDR1 and CDR2: SGHTA and FQGNSA. This CDR3 spans 14 amino acids. The J segment lost 3 bases and the V segment lost 4 bases, leaving 6 bases of the junction unmatched. The chain's CDR3 is CASSSTGTVYEQYF. For the CDR3, the DNA is TGTGCCAGCAGCTCTACTGGGACAGTCTACGAGCAGTACTTC.

The table lists this clone with a count of one. The chain employs TRBV19 and TRBJ1-5; D is perhaps TRBD1 (5 bases). Germline V gives CDR1 LNHDA, CDR2 SQIVND (reference sequence). Trimming stripped 6 bases from V and 4 bases from J, with 10 bases between. The CDR3 has 13 residues. This CDR3 reads CASSDRPNQPQHF. CDR3 coding DNA: TGTGCCAGTAGCGACAGACCTAATCAGCCCCAGCATTTT.

V and J are TRBV10-3 and TRBJ1-1; TRBD1 might be the D (6 bases). V was shortened by 6 bases and J by 2 bases, with 7 bases between the two germline ends. This CDR3 is built from 12 residues. CDR1 is ENHRY, CDR2 SYGVKD, per germline. This CDR3 reads CAIRDRNTEAFF. CDR3 DNA sequence: TGTGCCATCAGGGACAGAAACACTGAAGCTTTCTTT.

This clone was seen a handful of times. The chain couples TRBV29-1 to TRBJ2-7; 7 nucleotides line up with TRBD1. CDR1 is SQVTM and CDR2 is ANQGSEA in the germline V gene. Unmatched junction bases numbered 7, after V lost 6 bases and J lost 2 bases. This CDR3 comprises 13 residues. CDR3 nucleotides: TGCAGCGTCGGACAGGAAGGGACCTACGAGCAGTACTTC. It translates to CSVGQEGTYEQYF.

The gene calls are TRBV2 and TRBJ2-3, with TRBD2 as a possible D gene (6 bases). Germline V gene data show CDR1 as SNHLY and CDR2 as FYNNEI. V was trimmed by 3 bases and J by 4 bases, leaving 14 bases between them. The CDR3 spans 15 residues. The CDR3 sequence is CASSDRGGFADTQYF. The CDR3 coding sequence is TGTGCCAGCAGTGATCGAGGAGGGTTCGCAGATACGCAGTATTTT. Supplemented by reference TRBV2 and TRBJ2-3, the full variable domain reads EPEVTQTPSHQVTQMGQEVILRCVPISNHLYFYWYRQILGQKVEFLVSFYNNEISEKSEIFDDQFSVERPDGSNFTLKIRSTKLEDSAMYFCASSDRGGFADTQYFGPGTRLTVL.

This clone was counted a single time. The rearrangement uses TRBV3-1 (or the pseudogene TRBV3-2) and TRBJ1-4, with 7 bases lining up with TRBD1. Trimming removed 4 bases from V and 8 bases from J; junction bases left unmatched: 13. In germline, CDR1 is LGHDT, CDR2 YNNKEL (reference sequence). This CDR3 comprises 16 residues. CDR3 amino acids: CASSRDSRMVGEKLFF. The DNA for the CDR3 is TGTGCCAGCAGCCGGGACAGTCGAATGGTGGGGGAAAAACTGTTTTTT.

The V gene is TRBV9, the J gene TRBJ1-1, with TRBD1 as a possible D gene (6 bases). Germline loops: CDR1 SGDLS, CDR2 YYNGEE. The V end lost 4 bases, the J end lost 6 bases, and 19 bases lay between the germline ends. This CDR3 has 15 amino acids. This CDR3 reads CASSNRGGGGAEAFF. In nucleotides, the CDR3 is TGTGCCAGCAGCAACCGAGGTGGGGGCGGCGCTGAAGCTTTCTTT.

The chain recombines TRBV19 with TRBJ1-2, with D perhaps matching TRBD1 (6 bases). The CDR3 sequence is 13 residues long. Germline CDR1 and CDR2: LNHDA and SQIVND (reference sequence). V was pared by 5 bases and J by 6 bases, with 13 bases between. The CDR3 loop is CASSLRTADGYTF. As DNA, the CDR3 is TGTGCCAGTAGTCTTAGGACAGCTGATGGCTACACCTTC.

The chain uses TRBV7-2 and TRBJ2-5; a possible D gene is TRBD1 (6 bases). Looked up from germline, CDR1 is SGHTA and CDR2 is FQGNSA. CDR3 length: 13 amino acids. Trimming stripped 4 bases from V and 7 bases from J, with 13 bases between. CDR3 sequence (DNA): TGTGCCAGCAGCTCGGGTGGCAGGGGGACCCAGTACTTC. It is translated as CASSSGGRGTQYF.

The chain links TRBV2 to TRBJ1-1, with D maybe TRBD1 (6 bases). The CDR3 length is 13 residues. Trimming removed 1 base from V and 12 bases from J, with 15 bases in between. From germline, CDR1 is SNHLY and CDR2 FYNNEI. CDR3 bases: TGTGCCAGCAGTGAAGGGAAACAGGGCGGACCTTTCTTT. Translating gives CASSEGKQGGPFF.

This chain uses TRBV7-8 with TRBJ2-2; perhaps TRBD2 as D (7 bases). CDR1 and CDR2 from the germline V gene are SGHVS and FQNEAQ. The CDR3 is made up of 16 amino acids. Trimming left V 5 bases short and J 1 base short, with 14 bases between. CDR3 loop: CASSTRGGLNTGELFF. In nucleotides, the CDR3 is TGTGCCAGCAGCACGAGGGGGGGGCTGAACACCGGGGAGCTGTTTTTT.

The chain recombines TRBV20-1 with TRBJ1-3, with D uncertain. Trimming removed 3 bases from V and 5 bases from J, with 11 bases in between. CDR1 and CDR2 (germline): DFQATT, SNEGSKA (reference sequence). The CDR3 length is 13 residues. The CDR3 loop reads CSASLTDRNTIYF. DNA for the CDR3: TGCAGTGCTAGTCTTACAGACCGAAACACCATATATTTT.

This clone was detected only once. V usage is TRBV5-4 and J usage is TRBJ1-1; the D is unclear. V gave up 2 bases and J gave up 1 base, with 3 bases separating them. This CDR3 spans 12 amino acids. Germline CDR1 is SGHNT and CDR2 is YYREEE (reference sequence). The CDR3 here is CASSFGNTEAFF. CDR3 sequence (DNA): TGTGCCAGCAGCTTCGGGAACACTGAAGCTTTCTTT.

V gene TRBV10-2 combines with J gene TRBJ2-1; 7 positions match TRBD1. J was trimmed by 12 bases and V by 6 bases; bases with no gene match: 11. The CDR3 extends over 13 amino acids. The V gene's germline CDR1 is WSHSY and CDR2 SAAADI. The DNA for the CDR3 is TGCGCCAGCAGCAGAGGACAGGATTTCGGGCAGTTCTTC. Translated: CASSRGQDFGQFF.

V is TRBV6-2 or TRBV6-3 and J is TRBJ1-1, with D possibly TRBD1 on 5 matching bases. The V and J ends lost 8 bases and 8 bases respectively, with 21 bases between them. The length of the CDR3 is 14 residues. CDR1 is MNHEY, CDR2 SVGEGT, per germline. The CDR3 region is CASRPHGGEREAFF. The CDR3 DNA reads TGTGCCAGCCGCCCCCATGGAGGGGAAAGAGAAGCTTTCTTT.

This rearrangement joins TRBV6-6 to TRBJ2-4; 11 bases fit TRBD2. CDR3 length equals 19 residues. Germline V gene lookup returns CDR1 MNHNY and CDR2 SVGAGI (reference sequence). V trimming: 5 bases; J trimming: 8 bases; junction bases outside the gene matches: 20. CDR3 bases: TGTGCCAGCAGTCCCGCTAGCGGGGGGCAATCCCGCCGTGGACACATTCAGTACTTC. Protein sequence: CASSPASGGQSRRGHIQYF.

This clone was counted between two and nine times. This chain uses TRBV11-3 with TRBJ1-2, with 9 bases that match TRBD1. CDR3 length: 15 residues. V lost 4 bases to trimming and J lost 8 bases; unmatched junction nucleotides: 11. Germline CDR1 SGHNT, CDR2 YENEEA. The CDR3 loop reads CASSSTGTGLDGYTF. The CDR3 DNA is TGTGCCAGCAGCTCTACCGGGACAGGGCTAGACGGCTACACCTTC.

This clone has a single count. The chain uses TRBV11-2 and TRBJ2-6, with 7 bases that match TRBD1. Germline CDR1 is SGHAT and CDR2 is FQNNGV. The V gene end was trimmed by 4 bases and the J gene end by 0 bases; junction bases not matched to a gene: 3. The CDR3 has 16 amino acids. The CDR3 protein is CASSSYRGSGANVLTF. CDR3 DNA: TGTGCCAGCAGCTCGTACAGGGGCTCTGGGGCCAACGTCCTGACTTTC.

The chain joins TRBV6-1 to TRBJ2-5; TRBD1 agrees at 11 bases. CDR1 is MNHNS and CDR2 is SASEGT in the germline V gene. Germline trimming cut 0 bases from V and 7 bases from J; bases unmatched to any gene: 10. The CDR3 runs 17 residues. CDR3 DNA sequence: TGTGCCAGCAGTGAAGCCTGGATGGGGACAGGGGGAGGGACCCAGTACTTC. Its protein product is CASSEAWMGTGGGTQYF.

This clone was seen just once. The genes are TRBV7-2 and TRBJ1-1; perhaps TRBD1 as D (6 bases). The V and J ends lost 3 bases and 1 base respectively, with 15 bases between them. The CDR3 runs to 16 residues. Germline CDR1 SGHTA, CDR2 FQGNSA. CDR3 in amino acids: CASSFRDTHANTEAFF. As DNA, the CDR3 is TGTGCCAGCAGCTTCAGGGACACCCACGCGAACACTGAAGCTTTCTTT. The entire variable domain, with the rest obtained from reference TRBV7-2 and TRBJ1-1, is as follows: GAGVSQSPSNKVTEKGKDVELRCDPISGHTALYWYRQSLGQGLEFLIYFQGNSAPDKSGLPSDRFSAERTGGSVSTLTIQRTQQEDSAVYLCASSFRDTHANTEAFFGQGTRLTVV.